This T cell receptor (beta chain) was observed in a study of regulatory T cells in long-lasting Graves disease. Study-level information: Persistent cases were those of Graves' disease that involved over 5 years of antithyroid drugs with positive TSH receptor antibodies. The study, taken as a whole, reports: The study found TRBV28, TRBJ1-2 and TRBJ2-5 favored in persistent disease. Shared public clonotypes totalled some 2,500 in persistent patients, compared with roughly 970 in new patients.

Points on this clonotype: Its specificity is not known.

This CDR3 comprises 17 residues. The germline V gene has CDR1 MNHEY and CDR2 SVGEGT. Losses at the gene ends were 6 bases for V and 5 bases for J; bases not matched to a gene: 16. Library construction for TCR beta used iRepertoire HTBI primers and Arm-PCR of CDR3 regions. TCRdb ran MiXCR on the multiplex PCR reads and lists one entry per CDR3 protein. Among nearly 350,000 distinct CDR3 sequences listed, around 19% were seen once. As for time point: persistent/refractory GD, antithyroid drugs over 5 years with positive TRAb. Making the TCR library involved RNA that had been extracted from PBMCs. A peripheral blood sample, roughly 8.8 milliliters in volume, was drawn into EDTA tubes.

This TCR was sampled from a female donor with Graves disease. This chain uses TRBV6-2 or TRBV6-3 with TRBJ1-5; TRBD1 agrees at 7 bases. The sequenced sample was peripheral blood mononuclear cells (PBMCs), obtained when the disease was refractory, from a patient treated with antithyroid drugs. As DNA, the CDR3 is TGTGCCAGCAGCCACGGGTTGTTCCGGGACAGCGATCAGCCCCAGCATTTT. Amino acids: CASSHGLFRDSDQPQHF.